These 18 T cell receptor beta chains share one sample of origin, sequenced in a study of Ad26.COV2.S vaccination and SARS-CoV-2 variants. Sequencing used immunoSEQ multiplex PCR; TCRdb keeps in-frame clones, though not all of them. Here the sample spans a few hundred thousand clones, about 92% being singletons. The treatment denotes: some 20 received Ad26.COV2.S at low or high dose, single or two shots; about five received placebo; per-sample allocation not given. Sampling was performed 63 days after the first vaccine or placebo injection. The sample consisted of peripheral blood, taken in a trial of Ad26.COV2.S vaccine versus placebo. These receptors all stem from a person between 18 and 59 years old who received the Ad26.COV2.S COVID-19 vaccine or a placebo.

CDR3 loop: CASSQDVSGAGNTIYF. The CDR3 DNA sequence: TGCGCCAGCAGCCAAGACGTTTCCGGGGCTGGAAACACCATATATTTT. This chain connects TRBV4-3 to TRBJ1-3; D gene unclear. V was clipped by 0 bases and J by 2 bases, with 11 bases between them. In germline, CDR1 is LGHNA, CDR2 YSLEER. The CDR3 spans 16 residues.

The gene calls are TRBV7-9 and TRBJ2-1; D perhaps matches TRBD2 (7 bases). V lost 11 bases, J lost 6 bases, and 20 bases lay in between. This CDR3 is built from 14 residues. Germline V CDR1 and CDR2: SEHNR, FQNEAQ (reference sequence). In DNA form, the CDR3 reads TGTGCCTGGGGAGGGGGGGGTCACCTCAATGAGCAGTTCTTC. As protein: CAWGGGGHLNEQFF.

This chain uses TRBV6-5 with TRBJ1-2, with a weak D call TRBD1 (5 bases). The V and J ends lost 2 bases and 4 bases respectively, with 8 bases between them. CDR1 MNHEY and CDR2 SVGAGI come from the germline V gene. CDR3 length equals 13 residues. DNA for the CDR3: TGTGCCAGCAGTTACCCGACAGTCTATGGCTACACCTTC. Translated, it gives CASSYPTVYGYTF.

The V and J genes are TRBV19 and TRBJ1-2; 8 bases align to TRBD1. The CDR3 extends over 14 amino acids. Germline CDR1 and CDR2: LNHDA and SQIVND (reference sequence). Trimming took 8 bases from V and 1 from J; bases not matched to a gene: 6. CDR3 amino acids: CASRDRYINYGYTF. The CDR3 bases are TGTGCCAGTCGGGACAGGTACATTAACTATGGCTACACCTTC.

The chain is built from TRBV5-1 and TRBJ1-1, with D perhaps matching TRBD1 (6 bases). Germline V lookup: CDR1 SGHRS, CDR2 YFSETQ. The CDR3 is 15 amino acids. The V end was cut by 4 bases, the J end by 3 bases, with 16 bases between. CDR3 sequence reads: CASSPGGGQDTEAFF. CDR3 in DNA: TGCGCCAGCAGCCCGGGCGGGGGGCAGGACACTGAAGCTTTCTTT.

CDR3 bases: TGTGCCTGGAGCAGGGGGTTCGGAGATACGCAGTATTTT. Translated: CAWSRGFGDTQYF. The chain carries TRBV30 and TRBJ2-3; 7 positions agree with TRBD1. V dropped 3 bases and J dropped 5; count of bases not matched to a gene: 5. The germline V gene encodes CDR1 GTSNPN and CDR2 SVGIG (reference sequence). CDR3 length equals 13 residues.

The J gene is TRBJ1-4, the V gene TRBV4-3; 8 nucleotides line up with TRBD1. The CDR3 is 15 residues long. The germline V gene encodes CDR1 LGHNA and CDR2 YSLEER. Losses at the gene ends were 1 base for V and 7 bases for J; bases not matched to a gene: 5. Here the CDR3 reads CASSQVGQGAEKLFF. CDR3 sequence (DNA): TGCGCCAGCAGCCAAGTAGGGCAGGGGGCTGAAAAACTGTTTTTT.

The J gene is TRBJ1-6, the V gene TRBV3-1 (or the pseudogene TRBV3-2); unclear D gene. The germline gives CDR1 LGHDT, CDR2 YNNKEL (reference sequence). The CDR3 has 14 residues. Trimming pared 8 bases from V and 0 bases from J, leaving 8 bases between. In DNA, the CDR3 is TGTGCCAGCGGAGGGAGCTCCTATAATTCACCCCTCCACTTT. Protein product: CASGGSSYNSPLHF.

The V and J genes are TRBV5-5 and TRBJ1-5; 8 bases align to TRBD1. The length of the CDR3 is 16 residues. CDR1 SGHKS and CDR2 YYEKEE come from the germline V gene (reference sequence). V lost 2 bases and J lost 5; bases outside the gene matches: 9. The CDR3 region has the DNA TGTGCCAGCAGCTTAACGACAGGGGCGCTACATCAGCCCCAGCATTTT. This encodes CASSLTTGALHQPQHF.

The V call is TRBV27, the J call TRBJ1-1; tentative D call: TRBD1 (6 bases). This CDR3 spans 15 amino acids. Germline assignment: CDR1 MNHEY and CDR2 SMNVEV (reference sequence). V lost 4 bases and J lost 7, with 19 bases in between. The CDR3 DNA is TGTGCCAGCAGTTCACCCCTTAAGGGGGGAGATGAAGCTTTCTTT. It encodes CASSSPLKGGDEAFF.

The CDR3 loop is CARTTHGYTF. The CDR3 region has the DNA TGTGCCAGGACTACTCATGGCTACACCTTC. The gene calls are TRBV21-1 and TRBJ1-2. TRBV21-1 is listed as a pseudogene. This CDR3 is 10 amino acids long.

This clone was picked up one time. The chain employs TRBV18 and TRBJ1-2; 7 bases line up with TRBD1. This CDR3 has 15 residues. V was clipped by 4 bases and J by 3 bases; unmatched bases: 8. CDR1 KGHSH and CDR2 LQKENI come from the germline V gene. The CDR3 protein is CASSQKPDRYYGYTF. DNA of the CDR3: TGTGCCAGCTCACAGAAGCCGGACAGGTACTATGGCTACACCTTC.

The chain carries TRBV9 and TRBJ1-5; D is undetermined. V dropped 4 bases and J dropped 8 bases, with 10 bases sitting between them. CDR1 and CDR2 from the germline V gene are SGDLS and YYNGEE. CDR3 length equals 12 residues. DNA for the CDR3: TGTGCCAGCAGCCCTCGAACAGAGCCCCAGCATTTT. Protein sequence: CASSPRTEPQHF.

The chain links TRBV28 to TRBJ2-1; 9 positions match TRBD2. The CDR3 consists of 17 residues. V gave up 2 bases and J gave up 5 bases; unmatched junction bases: 10. Germline V gene data show CDR1 as MDHEN and CDR2 as SYDVKM. The CDR3 sequence is CASSLGRGGLRHNEQFF. CDR3 nucleotide sequence: TGTGCCAGCAGTTTAGGGCGGGGGGGCCTTAGACACAATGAGCAGTTCTTC.

The chain has TRBV18 and TRBJ1-3; D is unclear. Trimming stripped 5 bases from V and 3 bases from J, with 14 bases between. The germline V gene encodes CDR1 KGHSH and CDR2 LQKENI. This CDR3 is 15 amino acids long. The CDR3 is CASSTTGMGGNTIYF. CDR3 in DNA: TGTGCCAGCTCAACTACCGGGATGGGTGGAAACACCATATATTTT.

The rearrangement joins TRBV6-2 or TRBV6-3 to TRBJ2-4, with TRBD2 matching over 15 bases. CDR1 MNHEY and CDR2 SVGEGT come from the germline V gene. The V gene end was trimmed by 5 bases and the J gene end by 16 bases; junction bases not matched to a gene: 9. There are 14 residues in the CDR3. The CDR3: CASSTGLAGGNLYF. CDR3 DNA sequence: TGTGCCAGCAGTACCGGACTAGCGGGGGGGAATTTATACTTC.

This clone has just one count. The chain has TRBV7-2 and TRBJ1-4; tentative D call: TRBD1 (6 bases). Germline V gene data show CDR1 as SGHTA and CDR2 as FQGNSA. The CDR3 is 15 residues long. Trimming removed 3 bases from V and 8 bases from J, with 16 bases in between. The CDR3 loop reads CASSFNPTGREKLFF. CDR3 in DNA: TGTGCCAGCAGCTTCAACCCGACAGGAAGAGAAAAACTGTTTTTT.

The chain joins TRBV5-1 to TRBJ1-5; TRBD1 might be the D (6 bases). V gave up 3 bases and J gave up 1 base, with 11 bases separating them. The germline V gene encodes CDR1 SGHRS and CDR2 YFSETQ. This CDR3 region has 15 residues. The CDR3 DNA reads TGCGCCAGCAGCTATAAGGGGGGGAGCAATCAGCCCCAGCATTTT. Amino acid sequence: CASSYKGGSNQPQHF.